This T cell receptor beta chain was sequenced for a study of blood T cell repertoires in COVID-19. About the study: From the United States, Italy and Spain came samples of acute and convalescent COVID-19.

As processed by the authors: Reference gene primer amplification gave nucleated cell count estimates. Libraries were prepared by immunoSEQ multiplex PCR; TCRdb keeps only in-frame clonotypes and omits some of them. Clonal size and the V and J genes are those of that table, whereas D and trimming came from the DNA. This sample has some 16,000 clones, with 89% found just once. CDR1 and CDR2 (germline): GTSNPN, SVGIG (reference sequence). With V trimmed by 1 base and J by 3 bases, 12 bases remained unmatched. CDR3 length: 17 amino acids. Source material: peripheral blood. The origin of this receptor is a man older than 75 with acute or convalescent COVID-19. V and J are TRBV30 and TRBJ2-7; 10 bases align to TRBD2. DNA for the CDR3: TGTGCCTGGAGTGAAACTAGCGGGACCGCTTCGAACTACGAGCAGTACTTC. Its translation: CAWSETSGTASNYEQYF.